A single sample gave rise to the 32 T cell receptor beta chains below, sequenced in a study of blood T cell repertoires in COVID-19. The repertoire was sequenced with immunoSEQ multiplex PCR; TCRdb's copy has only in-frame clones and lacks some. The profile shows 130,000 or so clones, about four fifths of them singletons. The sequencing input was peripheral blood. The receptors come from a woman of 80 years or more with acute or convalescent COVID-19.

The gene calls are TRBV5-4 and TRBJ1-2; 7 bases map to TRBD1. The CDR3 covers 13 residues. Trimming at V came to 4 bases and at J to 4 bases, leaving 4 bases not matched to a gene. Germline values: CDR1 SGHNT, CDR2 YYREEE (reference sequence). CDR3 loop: CASSTTGVYGYTF. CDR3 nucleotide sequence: TGTGCCAGCAGCACAACAGGGGTCTATGGCTACACCTTC.

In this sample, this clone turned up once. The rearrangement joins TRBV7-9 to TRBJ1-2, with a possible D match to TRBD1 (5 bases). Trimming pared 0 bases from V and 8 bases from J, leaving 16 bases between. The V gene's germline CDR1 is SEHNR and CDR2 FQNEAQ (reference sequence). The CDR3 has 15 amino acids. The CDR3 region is CASSLARQGLGGYTF. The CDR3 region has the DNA TGTGCCAGCAGCTTAGCAAGGCAGGGATTGGGGGGCTACACCTTC. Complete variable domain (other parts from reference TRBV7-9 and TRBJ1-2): DTGVSQNPRHKITKRGQNVTFRCDPISEHNRLYWYRQTLGQGPEFLTYFQNEAQLEKSRLLSDRFSAERPKGSFSTLEIQRTEQGDSAMYLCASSLARQGLGGYTFGSGTRLTVV.

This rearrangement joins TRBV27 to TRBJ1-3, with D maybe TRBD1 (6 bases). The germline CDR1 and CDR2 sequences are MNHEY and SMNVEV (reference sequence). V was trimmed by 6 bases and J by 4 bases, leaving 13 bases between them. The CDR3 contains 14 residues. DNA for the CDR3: TGTGCCAGCAGACTACAGGGAGCAGGAAACACCATATATTTT. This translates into CASRLQGAGNTIYF.

The CDR3 loop reads CASSLGRGNTEAFF. The CDR3 DNA follows: TGTGCCAGCAGCTTAGGGAGGGGGAACACTGAAGCTTTCTTT. The chain is built from TRBV7-2 and TRBJ1-1, with a weak D call TRBD1 (5 bases). The CDR3 is made up of 14 amino acids. Trimming shortened V by 1 base and J by 1 base, and 7 bases separated the two germline ends. Germline V CDR1 and CDR2: SGHTA, FQGNSA.

CDR3 in DNA: TGTGCCTGGAGTACACGGGGCTCTGGAAACACCATATATTTT. It specifies CAWSTRGSGNTIYF. This chain joins TRBV30 and TRBJ1-3; D call uncertain. V was cut by 2 bases and J by 0 bases, with 8 bases left in between. The CDR3 covers 14 residues. Germline CDR1 reads GTSNPN; CDR2 reads SVGIG (reference sequence).

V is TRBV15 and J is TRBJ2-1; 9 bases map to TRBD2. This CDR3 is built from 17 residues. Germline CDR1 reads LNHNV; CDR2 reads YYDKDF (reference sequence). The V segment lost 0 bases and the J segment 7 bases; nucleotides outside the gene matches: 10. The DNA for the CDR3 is TGTGCCACCAGCAGAGATTTAAGCCTAGCGGGGTATAATGAGCAGTTCTTC. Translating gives CATSRDLSLAGYNEQFF.

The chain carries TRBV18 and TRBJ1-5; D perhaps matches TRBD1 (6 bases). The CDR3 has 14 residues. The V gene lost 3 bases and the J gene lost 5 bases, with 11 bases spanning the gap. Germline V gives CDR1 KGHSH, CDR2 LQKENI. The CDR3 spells CASSPTGEDQPQHF. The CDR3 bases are TGTGCCAGCTCACCGACAGGCGAGGATCAGCCCCAGCATTTT.

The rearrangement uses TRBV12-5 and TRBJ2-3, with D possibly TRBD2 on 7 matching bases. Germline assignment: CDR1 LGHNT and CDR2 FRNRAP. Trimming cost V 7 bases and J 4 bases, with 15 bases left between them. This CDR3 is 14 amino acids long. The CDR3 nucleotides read TGTGCTAGTGCCCCGCCCGGGGGGCCAGATACGCAGTATTTT. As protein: CASAPPGGPDTQYF.

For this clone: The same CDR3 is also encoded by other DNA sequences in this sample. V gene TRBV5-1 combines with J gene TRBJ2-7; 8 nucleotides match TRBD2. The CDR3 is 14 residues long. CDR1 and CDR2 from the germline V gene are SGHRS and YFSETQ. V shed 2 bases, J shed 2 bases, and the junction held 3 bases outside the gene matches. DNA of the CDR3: TGCGCCAGCAGCTTAGGTAGCGGGGCCTACGAGCAGTACTTC. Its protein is CASSLGSGAYEQYF.

CDR3 protein: CASTKDRGMNTEAFF. CDR3 bases: TGTGCCAGTACCAAGGACAGGGGAATGAACACTGAAGCTTTCTTT. The chain joins TRBV19 to TRBJ1-1; 9 bases agree with TRBD1. Germline V gene lookup returns CDR1 LNHDA and CDR2 SQIVND (reference sequence). CDR3 length: 15 residues. The V and J ends lost 7 bases and 0 bases, in that order; junction bases with no gene match: 6.

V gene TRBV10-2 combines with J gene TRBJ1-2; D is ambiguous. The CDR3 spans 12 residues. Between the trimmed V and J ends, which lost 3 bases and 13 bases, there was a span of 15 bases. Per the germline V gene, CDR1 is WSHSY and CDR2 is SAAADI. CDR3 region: CASSEEFRIFTF. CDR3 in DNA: TGCGCCAGCAGTGAAGAGTTCAGGATATTCACCTTC.

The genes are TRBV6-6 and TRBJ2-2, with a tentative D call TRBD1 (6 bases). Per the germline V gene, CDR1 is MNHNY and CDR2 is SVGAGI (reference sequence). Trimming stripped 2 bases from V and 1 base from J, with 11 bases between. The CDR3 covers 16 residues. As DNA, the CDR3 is TGTGCCAGCAGTTACCTGAGGGGGAAGAACACCGGGGAGCTGTTTTTT. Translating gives CASSYLRGKNTGELFF.

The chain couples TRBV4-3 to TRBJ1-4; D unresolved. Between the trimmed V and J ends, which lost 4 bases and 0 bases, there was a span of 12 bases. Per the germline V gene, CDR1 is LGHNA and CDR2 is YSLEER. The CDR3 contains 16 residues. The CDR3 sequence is CASSPSNVPTNEKLFF. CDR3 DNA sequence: TGCGCCAGCAGCCCCTCTAACGTACCAACTAATGAAAAACTGTTTTTT.

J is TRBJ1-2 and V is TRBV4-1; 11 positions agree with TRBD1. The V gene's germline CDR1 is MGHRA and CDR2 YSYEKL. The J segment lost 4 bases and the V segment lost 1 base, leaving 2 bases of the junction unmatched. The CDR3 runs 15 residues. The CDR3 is CASSQVGTGGYGYTF. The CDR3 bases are TGCGCCAGCAGCCAAGTGGGGACAGGGGGCTATGGCTACACCTTC.

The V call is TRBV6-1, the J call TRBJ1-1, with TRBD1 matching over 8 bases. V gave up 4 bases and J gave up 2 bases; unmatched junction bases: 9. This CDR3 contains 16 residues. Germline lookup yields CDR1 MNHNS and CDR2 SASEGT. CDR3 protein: CASSAPGTGKNTEAFF. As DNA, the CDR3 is TGTGCCAGCAGTGCACCCGGGACAGGAAAAAACACTGAAGCTTTCTTT.

The CDR3 here is CASSLRAGDNSPLHF. CDR3 nucleotides: TGTGCCAGCAGCTTACGGGCAGGGGATAATTCACCCCTCCACTTT. V usage is TRBV7-2 and J usage is TRBJ1-6; perhaps TRBD1 as D (6 bases). There are 15 residues in the CDR3. V was cut by 2 bases and J by 5 bases, with 10 bases left in between. CDR1 is SGHTA and CDR2 is FQGNSA in the germline V gene.

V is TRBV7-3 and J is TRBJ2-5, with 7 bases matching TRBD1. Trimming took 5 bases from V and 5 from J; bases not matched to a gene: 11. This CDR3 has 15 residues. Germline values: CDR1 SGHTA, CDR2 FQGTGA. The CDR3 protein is CASSQGQLLLETQYF. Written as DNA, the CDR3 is TGTGCCAGCAGCCAGGGACAGTTGCTCCTGGAGACCCAGTACTTC.

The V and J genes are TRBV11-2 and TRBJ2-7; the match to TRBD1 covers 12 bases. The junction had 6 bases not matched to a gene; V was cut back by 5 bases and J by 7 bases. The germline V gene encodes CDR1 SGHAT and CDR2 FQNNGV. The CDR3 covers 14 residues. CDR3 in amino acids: CASSPGQGAREQYF. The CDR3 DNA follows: TGTGCCAGCAGCCCGGGACAGGGGGCGCGAGAGCAGTACTTC.

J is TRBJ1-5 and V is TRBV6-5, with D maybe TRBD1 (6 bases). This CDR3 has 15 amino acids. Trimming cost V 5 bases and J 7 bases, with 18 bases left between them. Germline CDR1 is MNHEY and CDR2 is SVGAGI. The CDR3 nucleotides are TGTGCCAGCAGTAACTACGGGGGGGCGGGCCAGCCCCAGCATTTT. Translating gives CASSNYGGAGQPQHF.

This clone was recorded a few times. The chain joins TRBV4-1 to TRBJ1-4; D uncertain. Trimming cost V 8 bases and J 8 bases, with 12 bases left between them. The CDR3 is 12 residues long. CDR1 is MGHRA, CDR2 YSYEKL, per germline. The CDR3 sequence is CASGGYGEKLFF. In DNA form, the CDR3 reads TGCGCCAGCGGAGGATATGGGGAAAAACTGTTTTTT.

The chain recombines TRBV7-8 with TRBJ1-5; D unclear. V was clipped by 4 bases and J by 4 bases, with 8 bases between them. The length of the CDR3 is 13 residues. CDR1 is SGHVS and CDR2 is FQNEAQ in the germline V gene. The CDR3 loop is CASSSARNQPQHF. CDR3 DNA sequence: TGTGCCAGCAGCTCAGCGAGGAATCAGCCCCAGCATTTT.

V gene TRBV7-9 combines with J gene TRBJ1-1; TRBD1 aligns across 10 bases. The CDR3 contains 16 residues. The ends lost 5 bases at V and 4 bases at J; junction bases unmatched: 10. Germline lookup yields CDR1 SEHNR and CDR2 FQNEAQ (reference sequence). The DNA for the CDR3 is TGTGCCAGCAGCCCTCAGGGACAGGGGAAGGGCACTGAAGCTTTCTTT. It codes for CASSPQGQGKGTEAFF.

CDR3 region: CASSPPRAGNTGELFF. For the CDR3, the DNA is TGTGCCAGCAGCCCACCTAGGGCGGGGAACACCGGGGAGCTGTTTTTT. V and J are TRBV7-9 and TRBJ2-2, with TRBD2 as a possible D gene (5 bases). From germline, CDR1 is SEHNR and CDR2 FQNEAQ (reference sequence). V lost 5 bases to trimming and J lost 1 base, with 14 bases between them. CDR3 size: 16 residues.

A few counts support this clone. DNA for the CDR3: TGTGCCAGTAGTATCCGAGGTACAAACACTGAAGCTTTCTTT. This gives the protein CASSIRGTNTEAFF. The J gene is TRBJ1-1, the V gene TRBV19; D is ambiguous. The CDR3 contains 14 residues. V gave up 3 bases and J gave up 2 bases, with 10 bases separating them. The germline gives CDR1 LNHDA, CDR2 SQIVND (reference sequence).

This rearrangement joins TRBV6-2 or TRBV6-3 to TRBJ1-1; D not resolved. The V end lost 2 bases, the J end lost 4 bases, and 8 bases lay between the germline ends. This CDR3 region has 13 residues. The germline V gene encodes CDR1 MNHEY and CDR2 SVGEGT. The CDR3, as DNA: TGTGCCAGCAGTTACAGAGGGAGCACTGAAGCTTTCTTT. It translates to CASSYRGSTEAFF.

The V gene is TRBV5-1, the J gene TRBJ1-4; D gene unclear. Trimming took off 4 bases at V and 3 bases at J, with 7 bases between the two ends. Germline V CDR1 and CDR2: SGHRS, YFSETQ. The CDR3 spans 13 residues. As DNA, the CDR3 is TGCGCCAGCAGCGTCCAGGCTAATGAAAAACTGTTTTTT. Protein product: CASSVQANEKLFF. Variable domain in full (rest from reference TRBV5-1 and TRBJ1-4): KAGVTQTPRYLIKTRGQQVTLSCSPISGHRSVSWYQQTPGQGLQFLFEYFSETQRNKGNFPGRFSGRQFSNSRSEMNVSTLELGDSALYLCASSVQANEKLFFGSGTQLSVL.

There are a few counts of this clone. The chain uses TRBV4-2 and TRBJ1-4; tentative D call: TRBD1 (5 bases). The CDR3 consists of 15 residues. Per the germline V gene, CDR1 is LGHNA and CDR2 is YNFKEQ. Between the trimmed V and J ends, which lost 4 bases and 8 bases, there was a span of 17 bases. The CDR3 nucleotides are TGTGCCAGCAGCCCAGCTCAGGGCAGAAACGAAAAACTGTTTTTT. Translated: CASSPAQGRNEKLFF.

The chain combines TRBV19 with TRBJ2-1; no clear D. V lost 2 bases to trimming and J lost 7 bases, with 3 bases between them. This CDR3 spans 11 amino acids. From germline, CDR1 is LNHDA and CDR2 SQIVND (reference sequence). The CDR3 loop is CASSILNEQFF. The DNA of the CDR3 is TGTGCCAGTAGTATACTGAATGAGCAGTTCTTC.

The CDR3 nucleotides are TGTGCCAGCAGCGTAGGGGAGACAGCGGGGAACACTGAAGCTTTCTTT. Translated, it gives CASSVGETAGNTEAFF. The chain employs TRBV9 and TRBJ1-1; weak D call: TRBD1 (5 bases). The germline V gene has CDR1 SGDLS and CDR2 YYNGEE. The CDR3 spans 16 residues. The V and J ends lost 0 bases and 1 base respectively, with 13 bases between them. The complete variable domain, with remaining parts taken from reference TRBV9 and TRBJ1-1, reads DSGVTQTPKHLITATGQRVTLRCSPRSGDLSVYWYQQSLDQGLQFLIQYYNGEERAKGNILERFSAQQFPDLHSELNLSSLELGDSALYFCASSVGETAGNTEAFFGQGTRLTVV.

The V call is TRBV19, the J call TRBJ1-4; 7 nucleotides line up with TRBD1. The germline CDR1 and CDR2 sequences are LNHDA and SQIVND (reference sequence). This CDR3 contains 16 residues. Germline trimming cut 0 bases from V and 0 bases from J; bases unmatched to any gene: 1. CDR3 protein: CASSIEGQTTNEKLFF. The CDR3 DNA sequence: TGTGCCAGTAGTATAGAGGGACAGACAACTAATGAAAAACTGTTTTTT. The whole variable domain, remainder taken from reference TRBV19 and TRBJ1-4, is DGGITQSPKYLFRKEGQNVTLSCEQNLNHDAMYWYRQDPGQGLRLIYYSQIVNDFQKGDIAEGYSVSREKKESFPLTVTSAQKNPTAFYLCASSIEGQTTNEKLFFGSGTQLSVL.

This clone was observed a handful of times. The CDR3 bases are TGCACCCGGCAGGACAGGTCGAACACTGAAGCTTTCTTT. Protein: CTRQDRSNTEAFF. V gene TRBV1 combines with J gene TRBJ1-1; the table's D call of TRBD1 was not tested on the DNA. TRBV1 is a pseudogene. The CDR3 runs 13 residues.

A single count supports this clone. In DNA form, the CDR3 reads TGTGCCAGCAGTTCGACAGGGTCCGGCTACACCTTC. It translates to CASSSTGSGYTF. The J gene is TRBJ1-2, the V gene TRBV12-3 or TRBV12-4; 7 bases fit TRBD1. The CDR3 consists of 12 residues. With V trimmed by 4 bases and J by 8 bases, 4 bases remained unmatched.